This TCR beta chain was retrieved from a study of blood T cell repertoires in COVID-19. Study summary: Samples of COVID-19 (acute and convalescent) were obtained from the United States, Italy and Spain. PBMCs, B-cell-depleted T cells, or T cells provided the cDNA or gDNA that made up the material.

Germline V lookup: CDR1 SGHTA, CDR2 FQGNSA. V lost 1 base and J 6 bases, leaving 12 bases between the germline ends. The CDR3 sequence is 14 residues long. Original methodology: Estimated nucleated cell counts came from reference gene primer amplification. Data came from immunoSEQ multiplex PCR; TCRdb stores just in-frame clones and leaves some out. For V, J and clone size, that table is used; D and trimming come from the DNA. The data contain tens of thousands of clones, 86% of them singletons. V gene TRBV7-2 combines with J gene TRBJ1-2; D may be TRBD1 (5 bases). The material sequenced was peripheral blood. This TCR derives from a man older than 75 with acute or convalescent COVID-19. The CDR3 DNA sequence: TGTGCCAGCAGCTTAGAAGGGGCGCGGAATGGCTACACCTTC. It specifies CASSLEGARNGYTF. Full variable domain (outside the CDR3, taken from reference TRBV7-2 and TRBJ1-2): GAGVSQSPSNKVTEKGKDVELRCDPISGHTALYWYRQSLGQGLEFLIYFQGNSAPDKSGLPSDRFSAERTGGSVSTLTIQRTQQEDSAVYLCASSLEGARNGYTFGSGTRLTVV.